The source of this T cell receptor beta chain is a study of blood T cell repertoires in COVID-19. Background on the study: The samples span acute and convalescent COVID-19 from the United States, Italy and Spain. T cells, B-cell-depleted T cells, or PBMCs supplied cDNA or gDNA.

The CDR3 runs 13 residues. The ends were cut back, 3 bases at V and 6 bases at J, with 14 bases in the middle. CDR1 GTSNPN and CDR2 SVGIG come from the germline V gene (reference sequence). As originally analysed: Reference gene primer amplification in the assay estimated nucleated cell counts. Assay: immunoSEQ multiplex PCR; the TCRdb copy retains only in-frame clones and omits some. That table furnishes V, J and clone size, whereas the DNA furnished D and trimming. The sample has fewer than 400,000 clones; around 84% are singletons. The sample taken for sequencing was peripheral blood. The chain uses TRBV30 and TRBJ1-2; D gene uncertain. This receptor was obtained from a human donor in a cohort sampled during active COVID-19. The CDR3 region is CAWRGAGENGYTF. CDR3 in DNA: TGTGCCTGGAGAGGTGCCGGGGAGAATGGCTACACCTTC. The full variable domain, completed using reference TRBV30 and TRBJ1-2, is SQTIHQWPATLVQPVGSPLSLECTVEGTSNPNLYWYRQAAGRGLQLLFYSVGIGQISSEVPQNLSASRPQDRQFILSSKKLLLSDSGFYLCAWRGAGENGYTFGSGTRLTVV.